One sample yielded the 30 T cell receptor beta chains listed below, sequenced in a study of blood T cell repertoires in COVID-19. Profiled with immunoSEQ multiplex PCR; TCRdb holds only in-frame clones, not every one. The sample gives 11,000 to 15,000 clones, 80% to 90% of which show up once; 25% to 40% is in the top ten. The material sequenced was peripheral blood. The source is a human donor in a cohort sampled during active COVID-19.

V is TRBV2 and J is TRBJ2-1; TRBD2 matches at 11 bases. Trimming at V came to 5 bases and at J to 5 bases, leaving 5 bases not matched to a gene. This CDR3 has 15 amino acids. From germline, CDR1 is SNHLY and CDR2 FYNNEI. CDR3 loop: CASSRELAGDNEQFF. The CDR3 DNA reads TGTGCCAGCAGTCGTGAACTAGCGGGAGACAATGAGCAGTTCTTC.

The rearrangement uses TRBV2 and TRBJ1-5; D gene uncertain. The V end was cut by 1 base, the J end by 9 bases, with 13 bases between. CDR1 SNHLY and CDR2 FYNNEI come from the germline V gene. CDR3 length: 14 residues. The CDR3 protein is CASSEGTDYLPQHF. The CDR3 nucleotides read TGTGCCAGCAGTGAAGGGACCGACTATCTGCCCCAGCATTTT.

The V gene is TRBV7-9, the J gene TRBJ1-1; D unclear. Germline V CDR1 and CDR2: SEHNR, FQNEAQ (reference sequence). The CDR3 is made up of 11 amino acids. Trimming removed 10 bases from V and 1 base from J, with 7 bases in between. CDR3: CAISANTEAFF. In DNA form, the CDR3 reads TGTGCCATTAGTGCGAACACTGAAGCTTTCTTT.

This rearrangement joins TRBV10-3 to TRBJ2-7; maybe TRBD2 (6 bases). The CDR3 is made up of 16 amino acids. The V end lost 3 bases, the J end lost 1 base, and 16 bases lay between the germline ends. Germline CDR1 is ENHRY and CDR2 is SYGVKD. CDR3 in DNA: TGTGCCATCAGTGACCTTGGCGGGGAGGCTTCCTACGAGCAGTACTTC. Protein product: CAISDLGGEASYEQYF.

The CDR3 region has the DNA TGTGCCAGCAGCCAGGGTGGGACAGGGGGGATGAACACTGAAGCTTTCTTT. Its translation is CASSQGGTGGMNTEAFF. The genes are TRBV7-3 and TRBJ1-1; the match to TRBD1 covers 11 bases. The germline gives CDR1 SGHTA, CDR2 FQGTGA. There are 17 residues in the CDR3. With 5 bases clipped from V and 0 bases from J, the junction kept 8 bases outside the gene matches.

The rearrangement joins TRBV18 to TRBJ2-3; 10 nucleotides line up with TRBD2. From germline, CDR1 is KGHSH and CDR2 LQKENI. The trim removed 0 bases at V and 2 bases at J, leaving 11 bases unmatched. This CDR3 region has 19 residues. The CDR3 bases are TGTGCCAGCTCACCACCGAATAGCGGGGGGTCTGGAGTCACAGATACGCAGTATTTT. Its protein is CASSPPNSGGSGVTDTQYF.

This chain links TRBV9 with TRBJ2-5; 9 bases map to TRBD1. This CDR3 comprises 16 residues. The trim removed 2 bases at V and 5 bases at J, leaving 10 bases unmatched. CDR1 is SGDLS, CDR2 YYNGEE, per germline. In DNA form, the CDR3 reads TGTGCCAGCAGCGTGGGACAGGGTGAGTCTCCCGAGACCCAGTACTTC. Its translation: CASSVGQGESPETQYF.

By share, this clone counts as medium-sized. This chain joins TRBV3-1 (or the pseudogene TRBV3-2) and TRBJ2-1; 8 nucleotides agree with TRBD2. The germline gives CDR1 LGHDT, CDR2 YNNKEL (reference sequence). The CDR3 runs to 17 residues. After removal of 4 bases from V and 0 bases from J, the junction contained 8 bases not matched to a gene. The CDR3 here is CASSRSTGTSSYNEQFF. For the CDR3, the DNA is TGTGCCAGCAGCCGTTCCACCGGGACTAGCTCCTACAATGAGCAGTTCTTC.

The chain links TRBV7-5 to TRBJ2-2; the D segment call TRBD1 is taken from the table without a DNA check. TRBV7-5 is flagged as a pseudogene. The CDR3 has 17 residues. The CDR3 protein is CVRSTDRKPRDTGELFF. CDR3 in DNA: TGTGTCAGAAGCACCGACAGGAAACCTCGCGACACCGGGGAGCTGTTTTTT.

V gene TRBV9 combines with J gene TRBJ1-1; D is ambiguous. CDR1 SGDLS and CDR2 YYNGEE come from the germline V gene. The CDR3 extends over 14 amino acids. Trimming removed 0 bases from V and 3 bases from J, with 9 bases in between. CDR3: CASSVGWEYTEAFF. CDR3 nucleotides: TGTGCCAGCAGCGTAGGATGGGAGTACACTGAAGCTTTCTTT.

J is TRBJ2-3 and V is TRBV6-1, with 9 bases identical to TRBD2. V was clipped by 1 base and J by 2 bases; unmatched bases: 10. Per germline, CDR1 MNHNS and CDR2 SASEGT. This CDR3 is 18 amino acids long. CDR3 in DNA: TGTGCCAGCAGTGAAGTGTTCGGTAGCGGGGGCCCCACAGATACGCAGTATTTT. This codes for CASSEVFGSGGPTDTQYF.

The chain recombines TRBV4-1 with TRBJ1-5, with TRBD1 identical over 7 bases. V lost 4 bases and J lost 5; bases outside the gene matches: 5. CDR1 and CDR2 from the germline V gene are MGHRA and YSYEKL. This CDR3 comprises 14 residues. CDR3 sequence reads: CASSRSTGDQPQHF. The CDR3, as DNA: TGCGCCAGCAGCCGATCTACAGGGGATCAGCCCCAGCATTTT.

This sequence joins TRBV4-2 and TRBJ2-3; D not certain. Trimming pared 0 bases from V and 2 bases from J, leaving 9 bases between. Looked up from germline, CDR1 is LGHNA and CDR2 is YNFKEQ. The CDR3 consists of 15 residues. The DNA for the CDR3 is TGTGCCAGCAGCCAAGACGCAGATATCACAGATACGCAGTATTTT. Translating gives CASSQDADITDTQYF.

The chain links TRBV4-2 to TRBJ1-6; the D gene is possibly TRBD1 (6 bases). This CDR3 comprises 15 residues. V lost 1 base to trimming and J lost 4 bases, with 8 bases between them. Germline lookup yields CDR1 LGHNA and CDR2 YNFKEQ. The chain's CDR3 is CASSQVGGYNSPLHF. The CDR3 DNA reads as TGTGCCAGCAGCCAAGTAGGGGGATATAATTCACCCCTCCACTTT.

J is TRBJ2-1 and V is TRBV6-5; the match to TRBD2 covers 12 bases. There are 15 residues in the CDR3. CDR1 is MNHEY and CDR2 is SVGAGI in the germline V gene. V shed 2 bases and J 12 bases; nucleotides not matched to a gene: 8. CDR3 nucleotide sequence: TGTGCCAGCAGTTACGGTCCGACTAGCGGGAGAGGGCAGTTCTTC. Translation gives CASSYGPTSGRGQFF.

This clone was picked up one time. The chain carries TRBV28 and TRBJ2-5, with D possibly matching TRBD1 (6 bases). V was cut by 1 base and J by 1 base, with 25 bases left in between. CDR1 and CDR2 from the germline V gene are MDHEN and SYDVKM. The CDR3 has 20 residues. This CDR3 is CASSLFRGRGTQLLQETQYF. As DNA, the CDR3 is TGTGCCAGCAGTTTATTTAGGGGTAGGGGGACCCAACTACTCCAAGAGACCCAGTACTTC.

This chain links TRBV27 with TRBJ2-3; D might be TRBD1 (6 bases). V shed 6 bases and J shed 1 base, with 11 bases lying between them. Germline CDR1 is MNHEY and CDR2 is SMNVEV (reference sequence). This CDR3 is built from 14 residues. The CDR3 nucleotides read TGTGCCAGCAGACGGGACACCCGCACAGATACGCAGTATTTT. Translating gives CASRRDTRTDTQYF.

V usage is TRBV7-6 and J usage is TRBJ1-4; 7 bases are a match to TRBD1. CDR1 is SGHVS, CDR2 FNYEAQ, per germline. V trimming: 0 bases; J trimming: 3 bases; junction bases outside the gene matches: 13. The CDR3 totals 19 residues. The CDR3 region has the DNA TGTGCCAGCAGCTTAGCGCCGACAGGGTTCATTTTGGCTAATGAAAAACTGTTTTTT. Protein: CASSLAPTGFILANEKLFF.

This chain links TRBV7-2 with TRBJ2-3; 8 nucleotides agree with TRBD1. J lost 2 bases, V lost 4 bases, and 5 bases had no gene match. The CDR3 spans 15 residues. CDR1 is SGHTA, CDR2 FQGNSA, per germline. CDR3 region: CASSYRTGNTDTQYF. Written as DNA, the CDR3 is TGTGCCAGCAGCTACCGGACAGGGAACACAGATACGCAGTATTTT. The entire variable domain, with the rest obtained from reference TRBV7-2 and TRBJ2-3, is as follows: GAGVSQSPSNKVTEKGKDVELRCDPISGHTALYWYRQSLGQGLEFLIYFQGNSAPDKSGLPSDRFSAERTGGSVSTLTIQRTQQEDSAVYLCASSYRTGNTDTQYFGPGTRLTVL.

The chain has TRBV6-4 and TRBJ2-3, with 9 bases aligning to TRBD2. Germline assignment: CDR1 MRHNA and CDR2 SNTAGT. The CDR3 has 16 amino acids. V lost 0 bases, J lost 0 bases, and 1 base stayed unmatched. The DNA of the CDR3 is TGTGCCAGCAGTGACTCCGCGGGGGGGAGCACAGATACGCAGTATTTT. It translates to CASSDSAGGSTDTQYF.

The CDR3 loop is CASSYYNEQFF. CDR3 sequence (DNA): TGCGCCAGCAGTTACTACAATGAGCAGTTCTTC. The gene calls are TRBV10-1 and TRBJ2-1; D is unclear. V dropped 5 bases and J dropped 3 bases, with 2 bases sitting between them. The CDR3 spans 11 residues. Germline CDR1 reads WNHNN; CDR2 reads SYGVQD (reference sequence).

The chain links TRBV6-6 to TRBJ1-2; D uncertain. The CDR3 loop spans 12 amino acids. Germline CDR1 is MNHNY and CDR2 is SVGAGI (reference sequence). V was cut by 7 bases and J by 3 bases, with 9 bases left in between. CDR3 coding DNA: TGTGCCAGCAAGGGAGAGGACTATGGCTACACCTTC. Translation gives CASKGEDYGYTF.

This clone was recorded once. The V call is TRBV3-1 (or the pseudogene TRBV3-2), the J call TRBJ1-6; tentative D call: TRBD1 (6 bases). CDR1 and CDR2 (germline): LGHDT, YNNKEL (reference sequence). The CDR3 is made up of 15 amino acids. V dropped 0 bases and J dropped 10 bases, with 13 bases sitting between them. The CDR3 DNA reads as TGTGCCAGCAGCCAAGATTGGACAGAGGGGTCACCCCTCCACTTT. Translation gives CASSQDWTEGSPLHF.

The V call is TRBV12-3 or TRBV12-4, the J call TRBJ2-1; D is unclear. The ends were cut back, 5 bases at V and 7 bases at J, with 6 bases in the middle. The CDR3 loop spans 11 amino acids. The CDR3 DNA is TGTGCCAGCAGTCCTCGGAATGAGCAGTTCTTC. Translated: CASSPRNEQFF.

This clone was seen only a few times. The rearrangement links TRBV4-3 to TRBJ1-1; possible D gene TRBD1, 5 bases. Germline lookup yields CDR1 LGHNA and CDR2 YSLEER. V was trimmed by 0 bases and J by 5 bases, leaving 13 bases between them. The CDR3 sequence is 15 residues long. Here the CDR3 reads CASSQEWGGGTEAFF. CDR3 nucleotide sequence: TGCGCCAGCAGCCAAGAATGGGGGGGTGGTACTGAAGCTTTCTTT.

V usage is TRBV7-3 and J usage is TRBJ2-3; no definite D call. This CDR3 spans 13 amino acids. The germline V and J ends were trimmed by 4 bases and 4 bases, with 9 bases remaining between them. The germline CDR1 and CDR2 sequences are SGHTA and FQGTGA. CDR3 nucleotides: TGTGCCAGCAGCTCCAGGTTTTCAGATACGCAGTATTTT. Translating gives CASSSRFSDTQYF. The variable domain in full, completed from reference TRBV7-3 and TRBJ2-3, reads GAGVSQTPSNKVTEKGKYVELRCDPISGHTALYWYRQSLGQGPEFLIYFQGTGAADDSGLPNDRFFAVRPEGSVSTLKIQRTERGDSAVYLCASSSRFSDTQYFGPGTRLTVL.

This rearrangement joins TRBV5-1 to TRBJ1-6; TRBD1 aligns across 8 bases. The V gene end was trimmed by 4 bases and the J gene end by 10 bases; junction bases not matched to a gene: 13. CDR3 size: 16 residues. Germline CDR1 reads SGHRS; CDR2 reads YFSETQ. CDR3 sequence (DNA): TGCGCCAGCAGCCCGGGACAGGACCGAGTAGGGTCACCCCTCCACTTT. This gives the protein CASSPGQDRVGSPLHF.

J is TRBJ1-5 and V is TRBV7-2; 8 bases fit TRBD1. Trimming removed 5 bases from V and 7 bases from J; junction bases left unmatched: 4. CDR3 length: 13 amino acids. Per the germline V gene, CDR1 is SGHTA and CDR2 is FQGNSA. The chain's CDR3 is CASSQGARQPQHF. CDR3 nucleotides: TGTGCCAGCAGCCAGGGGGCGAGGCAGCCCCAGCATTTT.

The chain carries TRBV7-6 and TRBJ1-1, with D unresolved. Germline CDR1 SGHVS, CDR2 FNYEAQ. There are 14 residues in the CDR3. V was cut by 2 bases and J by 1 base, with 8 bases left in between. The CDR3 sequence is CASSLRERNTEAFF. Written as DNA, the CDR3 is TGTGCCAGCAGCTTACGGGAGCGGAACACTGAAGCTTTCTTT.

The chain recombines TRBV18 with TRBJ1-1; 9 bases match TRBD1. J was trimmed by 0 bases and V by 3 bases; bases with no gene match: 5. Germline V CDR1 and CDR2: KGHSH, LQKENI. The CDR3 has 16 amino acids. The CDR3: CASSPRTGVMNTEAFF. The DNA for the CDR3 is TGTGCCAGCTCACCGAGGACAGGGGTCATGAACACTGAAGCTTTCTTT.